These 10 T cell receptor beta chains share one sample of origin, sequenced in a study of blood T cells in healthy people across ages. Alongside a J-beta primer mix, a sample-barcoded 5' primer served in a second PCR lasting roughly 7 to 11 cycles. MiXCR, run by TCRdb on the 5' RACE reads, gives a single entry per CDR3 protein. The table records approximately 1.5 million distinct CDR3 sequences, roughly 32% of them present only once. Sequencing was carried out using blood. Every receptor here comes from a young woman in good health.

This rearrangement joins TRBV7-3 to TRBJ2-1, with a weak D call TRBD2 (6 bases). The CDR3 covers 15 residues. Germline values: CDR1 SGHTA, CDR2 FQGTGA. V lost 3 bases, J lost 4 bases, and 13 bases lay in between. The CDR3 spells CASSFSGDRYNEQFF. In DNA, the CDR3 is TGTGCCAGCAGCTTTTCGGGAGATCGTTACAATGAGCAGTTCTTC.

There are a few counts of this clonotype. This sequence joins TRBV7-6 and TRBJ2-2, with no clear D. Trimming left V 3 bases short and J 9 bases short, with 17 bases between. Germline lookup yields CDR1 SGHVS and CDR2 FNYEAQ. This CDR3 comprises 15 residues. Written as DNA, the CDR3 is TGTGCCAGCAGCTTTTTGGGCACAGACGCGCGGGAGCTGTTTTTT. Its translation: CASSFLGTDARELFF.

The sample holds many counts of this clonotype. The rearrangement links TRBV4-2 to TRBJ2-7; 7 bases align to TRBD1. There are 14 residues in the CDR3. CDR1 and CDR2 from the germline V gene are LGHNA and YNFKEQ. With V trimmed by 1 base and J by 4 bases, 4 bases remained unmatched. The CDR3, as DNA: TGTGCCAGCAGCCAAGGTACACAGGGGTACGAGCAGTACTTC. Translation: CASSQGTQGYEQYF.

The chain carries TRBV20-1 and TRBJ2-5, with a tentative D call TRBD1 (6 bases). Germline-derived CDR1 and CDR2 are DFQATT and SNEGSKA (reference sequence). Trimming left V 8 bases short and J 7 bases short, with 17 bases between. This CDR3 is 12 amino acids long. The DNA for the CDR3 is TGCAGTACTAACCGTAAAGGGGGGACCCAGTACTTC. Protein product: CSTNRKGGTQYF.

This clonotype was counted only a few times. The chain uses TRBV7-2 and TRBJ1-5; D is ambiguous. The CDR3 contains 18 residues. Germline lookup yields CDR1 SGHTA and CDR2 FQGNSA. Trimming removed 1 base at V and 2 bases at J, with 18 bases between. The CDR3 region has the DNA TGTGCCAGCAGCTTAGTGTCCCAGGTTATACCTGGCAATCAGCCCCAGCATTTT. It yields the protein CASSLVSQVIPGNQPQHF. Looking up the rest from reference TRBV7-2 and TRBJ1-5 gives the full variable domain: GAGVSQSPSNKVTEKGKDVELRCDPISGHTALYWYRQSLGQGLEFLIYFQGNSAPDKSGLPSDRFSAERTGGSVSTLTIQRTQQEDSAVYLCASSLVSQVIPGNQPQHFGDGTRLSIL.

The chain uses TRBV12-3 or TRBV12-4 and TRBJ2-7; 8 positions match TRBD1. This CDR3 comprises 13 residues. J was trimmed by 7 bases and V by 7 bases; bases with no gene match: 9. The CDR3 protein is CASKLGRGLEQYF. As DNA, the CDR3 is TGTGCCAGCAAACTGGGCAGGGGGCTGGAGCAGTACTTC.

This clonotype was seen many times. The chain combines TRBV10-3 with TRBJ2-3, with 9 bases matching TRBD2. Germline CDR1 and CDR2: ENHRY and SYGVKD. The CDR3 spans 15 residues. Trimming cost V 5 bases and J 10 bases; bases outside gene matches: 13. In nucleotides, the CDR3 is TGTGCCATCAGTCCCGCTAGCGGGGCTCCCGAGGCGCAGTATTTT. This sequence encodes CAISPASGAPEAQYF.

J is TRBJ2-3 and V is TRBV12-3 or TRBV12-4; a possible D gene is TRBD2 (6 bases). The CDR3 spans 15 residues. V was clipped by 7 bases and J by 0 bases, with 14 bases between them. Here the CDR3 DNA reads TGTGCCAGCACCCATGGGACTTCTAGCACAGATACGCAGTATTTT. Translated: CASTHGTSSTDTQYF.

The rearrangement joins TRBV5-1 to TRBJ2-6, with a tentative D call TRBD1 (5 bases). The CDR3 runs to 15 residues. Per germline, CDR1 SGHRS and CDR2 YFSETQ. The V gene lost 2 bases and the J gene lost 2 bases, with 8 bases spanning the gap. The CDR3 region is CASSLQATGANVLTF. CDR3 bases: TGCGCCAGCAGCTTACAGGCCACTGGGGCCAACGTCCTGACTTTC.

A few counts support this clonotype. This chain links TRBV6-2 or TRBV6-3 with TRBJ1-6; TRBD1 matches at 9 bases. The germline V gene encodes CDR1 MNHEY and CDR2 SVGEGT. V was pared by 6 bases and J by 8 bases, with 5 bases of the junction left unmatched. CDR3 length equals 14 residues. CDR3 in DNA: TGTGCCAGCAGCCAGGACAGGGGTCATTCACCCCTCCACTTT. This gives the protein CASSQDRGHSPLHF.